The clone carrying this TCR beta chain has a handful of counts. V was pared by 6 bases and J by 0 bases, with 6 bases between. This CDR3 has 13 residues. Per the germline V gene, CDR1 is SGDLS and CDR2 is YYNGEE. As processed by the authors: Counts of nucleated cells, estimated from reference gene primer amplification, were obtained. Only in-frame clones appear in the TCRdb table, and some are missing; sequencing was by immunoSEQ multiplex PCR. V, J and clone size are those of that table, while D and trimming were read from the DNA. Of 100,000 to 110,000 clones in the sample, around 81% were seen once. The data belong to a study of blood T cell repertoires in COVID-19. Study-level information: Acute and convalescent COVID-19 specimens originated in the United States, Italy and Spain. In each case, the material was cDNA or gDNA derived from T cells, B-cell-depleted T cells, or PBMCs.

The receptor's source is a man aged 50 or older with active or convalescent COVID-19. Sequences were obtained from peripheral blood. The chain employs TRBV9 and TRBJ2-2, with D hard to call. The CDR3 sequence is CASKQPNTGELFF. In DNA, the CDR3 is TGTGCCAGCAAGCAACCGAACACCGGGGAGCTGTTTTTT.